The clone carrying this T cell receptor beta chain has a handful of counts. These data originate in a study of cytomegalovirus exposure and HLA in healthy donors. Germline CDR1 MNHEY, CDR2 SVGAGI. CDR3 size: 14 residues. The ends lost 5 bases at V and 6 bases at J; junction bases unmatched: 8. 60 Vbeta and 13 Jbeta primers were used in PCR. TCRdb's copy holds only in-frame clones and misses some; the assay was immunoSEQ multiplex PCR. The data hold 200,000 to 250,000 clones, with almost 80% observed a single time. The chain joins TRBV6-5 to TRBJ2-7; 9 bases are a match to TRBD2. The receptor comes from a man aged 18 to 35 in good health and CMV-seronegative. The sample consisted of PBMCs. The CDR3 reads CASSKLAGPGEQYF. Here the CDR3 DNA reads TGTGCCAGCAGTAAACTAGCGGGCCCGGGCGAGCAGTACTTC.